This paragraph reports one T cell receptor (beta chain). At one of its ends the junction is not consistent with the germline gene, which may arise from a read error. This sample stems from a study of blood T cells in healthy people across ages. Through a sample-barcoded 5' primer and a J-beta primer mix, a second PCR was run for roughly 6 to 12 cycles. MiXCR, applied by TCRdb to the 5' RACE reads, yields one record per CDR3 protein. The sample has 1.8 million or so distinct CDR3 sequences; roughly two fifths are singletons. Per the germline V gene, CDR1 is MGHRA and CDR2 is YSYEKL. The CDR3 contains 16 residues.

Sequences were obtained from blood. The chain has TRBV4-1 and TRBJ2-5, with 7 bases that match TRBD1. The receptor comes from a human donor in good health. The DNA of the CDR3 is TGCGCCAACAGCCCGCTCGCAGGGGGATACCAAGAGACCCAGTACTTC. This sequence encodes CANSPLAGGYQETQYF.